This T cell receptor (beta chain) comes out of a study of shared clonotypes between healthy human individuals. Study-wide points: Clonotype sharing among donors was expected to depend on sequencing depth. The study sampled only blood, and tissue repertoires likely differ.

Remarks on this clone: Its antigen is as yet unknown.

Germline-derived CDR1 and CDR2 are KGHSH and LQKENI. This CDR3 comprises 15 residues. Between the trimmed V and J ends, which lost 3 bases and 2 bases, there was a span of 13 bases. At a deep level, the assay was run. Assay used: immunoSEQ multiplex PCR; TCRdb lists only in-frame clones, some missing. Of some 500,000 clones listed, around 79% are singletons. Unsorted samples relied on about 90 million PBMCs, which served as the source of genomic DNA. The origin of this receptor is a woman aged 40 to 50 in good health. Some clones in this sample may be carry-over from other donors' samples. The gene calls are TRBV18 and TRBJ2-5; D not resolved. Sequenced: PBMCs. The CDR3 region is CASSPSLLGQETQYF. CDR3 coding DNA: TGTGCCAGCTCACCCTCCCTCCTGGGGCAAGAGACCCAGTACTTC.